The T cell receptor beta chain under discussion was sequenced for a study of T cell repertoires in cytomegalovirus infection. General study results and limits: Frequencies of public TCR beta families were cumulated, and this identified carriers of CMV plus the relevant HLA. The response measured ex vivo was dominated by TCR beta clonotypes (HLA-C-restricted and CMV-specific).

Germline loops: CDR1 MNHEY, CDR2 SMNVEV (reference sequence). V trimming: 3 bases; J trimming: 4 bases; junction bases outside the gene matches: 9. The CDR3 has 16 amino acids. As concerns this clonotype: What it binds is unknown.

TCRdb itself ran the reads through MiXCR, one entry per CDR3 protein. The table has around 140,000 distinct CDR3 sequences, 32% seen once. The chain uses TRBV27 and TRBJ2-3, with 8 bases that match TRBD1. Sequences were derived from CD8+ T cells from cultured PBMCs, sampled from culture after CMV antigen stimulation. The sequence derives from a human donor in good health (CMV status not recorded). Some clones in this sample may be carry-over from other donors' samples. The DNA of the CDR3 is TGTGCCAGCAGTTTCCCCGGGGCAGGGGGCGCAGATACGCAGTATTTT. Residues: CASSFPGAGGADTQYF.